The subject of this entry is one T cell receptor (beta chain). As yet, its antigen is unknown. The data were taken from a study of vaccination effects on CD4 cells after COVID-19. CDR1 is MDHEN, CDR2 SYDVKM, per germline. After removal of 5 bases from V and 7 bases from J, the junction contained 9 bases not matched to a gene. The CDR3 has 15 amino acids. Following 10 days of culture, CD4+ T cells were isolated. The data were produced by immunoSEQ multiplex PCR, yet TCRdb's version contains in-frame clones alone and is incomplete. The data show about 48,000 clones, with around 63% seen just once and roughly 5% held by the top ten.

The clonotype was recovered from a human donor who received a COVID-19 vaccine. This chain uses TRBV28 with TRBJ1-5; TRBD1 matches at 9 bases. The material sequenced was CD4+ T cells from PBMCs cultured without peptide, taken before COVID-19 vaccination. This CDR3 is CASSPRGTGKQPQHF. CDR3 DNA: TGTGCCAGCAGTCCGCGAGGGACAGGGAAGCAGCCCCAGCATTTT.